This T cell receptor (beta chain) derives from a study of blood T cell repertoires in COVID-19. This CDR3 is built from 13 residues. Trimming cost V 4 bases and J 10 bases, with 15 bases left between them. Per germline, CDR1 SGHRS and CDR2 YFSETQ. Method: immunoSEQ multiplex PCR; TCRdb's copy keeps in-frame clones and lacks some. Here the sample spans around 260,000 clones, 85% to 90% being singletons. This chain joins TRBV5-1 and TRBJ2-1; D possibly corresponds to TRBD1 (7 bases). The sequence came from a woman in her sixties with COVID-19, enrolled during active disease. Sequenced input: peripheral blood. The CDR3 reads CASSQGGRWEQFF. Here the CDR3 DNA reads TGCGCCAGCAGCCAGGGGGGCCGTTGGGAGCAGTTCTTC.